This T cell receptor (beta chain) was documented in a study of Ad26.COV2.S vaccination and SARS-CoV-2 variants. The wider study: It was the COV1001 Ad26.COV2.S trial arm that included the donor. Ad26.COV2.S given intramuscularly, once or twice 56 days apart.

Described treatment: some 19 received Ad26.COV2.S at low or high dose, single or two shots; a few received placebo; per-sample allocation not given. Each sample was drawn 63 days after the first injection (of vaccine or placebo). V lost 0 bases, J lost 1 base, and 10 bases stayed unmatched. This CDR3 is built from 18 residues. The V gene's germline CDR1 is LGHNA and CDR2 YSLEER. Measured with immunoSEQ multiplex PCR; TCRdb has only the in-frame clones, and not every one. The sample lists more than 350,000 clones, about 93% occurring once. The material was peripheral blood, obtained in a trial of Ad26.COV2.S vaccine versus placebo. This sequence originates from a person between 18 and 60 years old who received the Ad26.COV2.S COVID-19 vaccine or a placebo. The genes are TRBV4-3 and TRBJ2-7; 9 bases match TRBD1. CDR3 sequence: CASSQDISMGQGSYEQYF. The DNA for the CDR3 is TGCGCCAGCAGCCAAGATATTTCCATGGGACAGGGTTCCTACGAGCAGTACTTC.